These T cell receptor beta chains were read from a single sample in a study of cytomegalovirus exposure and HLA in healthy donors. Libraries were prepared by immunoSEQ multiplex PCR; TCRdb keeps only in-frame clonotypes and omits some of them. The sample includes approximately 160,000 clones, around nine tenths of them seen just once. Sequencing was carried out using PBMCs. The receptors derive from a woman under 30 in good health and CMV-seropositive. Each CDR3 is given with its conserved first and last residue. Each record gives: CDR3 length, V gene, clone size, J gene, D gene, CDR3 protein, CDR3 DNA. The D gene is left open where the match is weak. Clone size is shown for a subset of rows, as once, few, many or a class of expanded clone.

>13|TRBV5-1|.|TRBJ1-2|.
CASSRQANYGYTF
TGCGCCAGCAGTCGTCAGGCCAACTATGGCTACACCTTC
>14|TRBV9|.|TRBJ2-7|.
CASSPQDELYEQYF
TGTGCCAGCAGCCCCCAAGATGAGCTATACGAGCAGTACTTC
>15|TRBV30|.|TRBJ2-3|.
CAWNLARVNTDTQYF
TGTGCCTGGAACCTAGCGAGGGTTAACACAGATACGCAGTATTTT
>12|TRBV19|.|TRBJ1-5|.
CASSTPNQPQHF
TGTGCCAGTAGTACCCCGAATCAGCCCCAGCATTTT
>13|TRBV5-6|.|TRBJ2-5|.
CASSFPSQETQYF
TGTGCCAGCAGCTTTCCCTCCCAAGAGACCCAGTACTTC
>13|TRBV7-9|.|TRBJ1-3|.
CASSFNSGNTIYF
TGTGCCAGCAGCTTCAATTCTGGAAACACCATATATTTT
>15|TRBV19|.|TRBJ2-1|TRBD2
CASRDGTSGLLKQFF
TGTGCCAGTAGGGACGGGACTAGCGGTCTTCTAAAGCAGTTCTTC
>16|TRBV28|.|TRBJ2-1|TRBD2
CASSLLTSGPYNEQFF
TGTGCCAGCAGTTTATTAACTAGCGGGCCCTACAATGAGCAGTTCTTC
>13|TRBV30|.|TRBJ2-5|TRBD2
CAWIQREGETQYF
TGTGCCTGGATCCAGCGGGAGGGGGAGACCCAGTACTTC
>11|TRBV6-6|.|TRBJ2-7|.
CASRGGYEQYF
TGTGCCAGCAGAGGGGGTTACGAGCAGTACTTC
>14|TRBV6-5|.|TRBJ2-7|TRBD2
CASSWGGVNYEQYF
TGTGCCAGCAGTTGGGGGGGGGTGAACTACGAGCAGTACTTC
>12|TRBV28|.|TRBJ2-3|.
CASSFSSDTQYF
TGTGCCAGCAGTTTTTCCTCAGATACGCAGTATTTT
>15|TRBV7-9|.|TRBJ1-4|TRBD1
CASSLGGTENEKLFF
TGTGCCAGCAGCTTAGGGGGGACAGAAAATGAAAAACTGTTTTTT
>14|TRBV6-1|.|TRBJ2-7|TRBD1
CASSDAGTDYEQYF
TGTGCCAGCAGTGACGCCGGGACAGACTACGAGCAGTACTTC
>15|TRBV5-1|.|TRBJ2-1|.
CASSLLDNGYNEQFF
TGCGCCAGCAGCTTGTTAGATAACGGCTACAATGAGCAGTTCTTC
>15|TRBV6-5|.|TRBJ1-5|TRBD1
CASSYGTGDNQPQHF
TGTGCCAGCAGTTACGGGACAGGGGACAATCAGCCCCAGCATTTT
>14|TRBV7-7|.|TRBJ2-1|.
CASSLVGDNNEQFF
TGTGCTAGCAGCTTAGTTGGCGACAACAATGAGCAGTTCTTC
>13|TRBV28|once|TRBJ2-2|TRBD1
CAGQGTNTGELFF
TGTGCCGGACAGGGGACGAACACCGGGGAGCTGTTTTTT
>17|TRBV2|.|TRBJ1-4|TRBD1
CASSRQGARATNEKLFF
TGTGCCAGCAGCCGACAGGGGGCTAGAGCAACTAATGAAAAACTGTTTTTT
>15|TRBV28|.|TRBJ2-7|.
CASSLPARGPYEQYF
TGTGCCAGCAGTTTACCGGCCAGGGGTCCCTACGAGCAGTACTTC
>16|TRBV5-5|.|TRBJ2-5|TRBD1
CASSLLGTASEKTQYF
TGTGCCAGCAGCTTGTTGGGGACAGCCTCGGAAAAGACCCAGTACTTC
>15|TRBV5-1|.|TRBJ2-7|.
CASKLVEGDPYEQYF
TGCGCCAGCAAGCTAGTGGAAGGTGATCCCTACGAGCAGTACTTC